A selection of T cell receptor beta chains follows, all from one sample in a study of shared clonotypes between healthy human individuals. TCRdb's copy holds only in-frame clones and misses some; the assay was immunoSEQ multiplex PCR. Seen here are 2 million to 2.5 million clones, more than 85% observed once, and the top ten hold about 1.5%. The source material was naive CD8+ T cells from PBMCs. The source of these receptors is a man aged 18 to 35 in good health. Some clones in this sample may be carry-over from other donors' samples. Each CDR3 is given with its conserved first and last residue. Fields, in order: J gene, V gene, clone size, D gene, CDR3 DNA, CDR3 protein. A D gene is named only where the DNA matches it firmly. Clone size, where shown, is once, few, many, or a class for clones that have expanded.

TRBJ2-5 TRBV9 NA TRBD1 TGTGCCAGCAGCTCCGGACAGGGGCAGACCCAGTACTTC CASSSGQGQTQYF
TRBJ2-3 TRBV11-2 NA TRBD1 TGTGCCAGCAGCGGAGTAGGGGGCCGCACAGATACGCAGTATTTT CASSGVGGRTDTQYF
TRBJ2-1 TRBV4-1 NA TRBD2 TGCGCCAGCAGCCAGCAGACTAGCGGGAGTGGAGTGGGCAATGAGCAGTTCTTC CASSQQTSGSGVGNEQFF
TRBJ2-3 TRBV7-2 NA NA TGTGCCAGCAGCGACTCGGTTACGCAGTATTTT CASSDSVTQYF
TRBJ1-2 TRBV30 NA NA TGTGCCTGGAGTTTTGATCTTCCTGGTCGGTATGGCTACACCTTC CAWSFDLPGRYGYTF
TRBJ1-2 TRBV30 NA NA TGTGCCTGGAGTGTAAGAGGGGATGGCTACACCTTC CAWSVRGDGYTF
TRBJ2-1 TRBV6-5 NA TRBD2 TGTGCCAGCAGTTACTCTAGCGGGAGTAGGAATGAGCAGTTCTTC CASSYSSGSRNEQFF
TRBJ2-1 TRBV6-1 NA NA TGTGCCAGCAGTGAAGGGCGGGTAACCTACAATGAGCAGTTCTTC CASSEGRVTYNEQFF
TRBJ2-1 TRBV28 NA NA TGTGCCAGCAGTCGACTATCACTCTCCTACAATGAGCAGTTCTTC CASSRLSLSYNEQFF
TRBJ1-5 TRBV19 NA NA TGTGCCAGTAGTTCCGGTCTTGGGCAGGTCGAACAGCCCCAGCATTTT CASSSGLGQVEQPQHF
TRBJ2-5 TRBV9 NA NA TGTGCCAGCAGCGCGACGGTCCGGCAAGAGACCCAGTACTTC CASSATVRQETQYF
TRBJ2-1 TRBV18 NA NA TGTGCCAGCTCACCACCGGCCCGGGACCCAAAAAGCGATGAGCAGTTCTTC CASSPPARDPKSDEQFF
TRBJ2-2 TRBV7-9 NA NA TGTGCCACCGACGGGGTGCTCACCGGGGAGCTGTTTTTT CATDGVLTGELFF
TRBJ2-1 TRBV18 NA TRBD2 TGTGCCAGCTCCGACGGGACTAGAGAGTTCTTC CASSDGTREFF
TRBJ2-7 TRBV6-1 NA NA TGTGCCAGCGCCCAGTTGAGAGGGGGCTCCTACGAGCAGTACTTC CASAQLRGGSYEQYF
TRBJ1-1 TRBV9 NA TRBD1 TGTGCCAGCAGCCCAGGGGGGATCACTGAAGCTTTCTTT CASSPGGITEAFF
TRBJ1-2 TRBV4-2 NA NA TGTGCCAGCAGCCAAGACGGCCGCTATGGCTACACCTTC CASSQDGRYGYTF
TRBJ2-2 TRBV9 NA NA TGTGCCAGCAGCGTAGGTGGGCGGGGCAGAACCGGGGAGCTGTTTTTT CASSVGGRGRTGELFF
TRBJ1-3 TRBV2 NA TRBD1 TGTGCCAGCAGTGGGACAGGAACCTCTGGAAACACCATATATTTT CASSGTGTSGNTIYF
TRBJ2-2 TRBV28 NA TRBD2 TGTGCCAGCAGTTCGGAGCGGGAAGGGAACACCGGGGAGCTGTTTTTT CASSSEREGNTGELFF
TRBJ2-7 TRBV27 NA TRBD1 TGTGCCAGCAGTGGAAGGGACAGGGGATACGAGCAGTACTTC CASSGRDRGYEQYF
TRBJ1-1 TRBV28 NA TRBD1 TGTGCCAGCAGTTCAGGGACAGCCGAAGCTTTCTTT CASSSGTAEAFF
TRBJ2-7 TRBV6-6 NA NA TGTGCCAGCAGCTACTCTTTCGAGCAGTACTTC CASSYSFEQYF
TRBJ1-4 TRBV15 few TRBD1 TGTGCCACCAGCAGAGTTGACAGGGAAGAGGAAAAACTGTTTTTT CATSRVDREEEKLFF
TRBJ2-7 TRBV27 NA TRBD2 TGTGCCAGCAGTTCAGGACTAGTGGGATGGGAAGAGCAGTACTTC CASSSGLVGWEEQYF
TRBJ1-1 TRBV28 NA TRBD1 TGTGCCAGCAGATCTACCGAGACAGGGCCTAACACTGAAGCTTTCTTT CASRSTETGPNTEAFF
TRBJ1-5 TRBV19 once NA TGTGCCAGTAGTGCTTTACCAGGGACACCGACCTTCCATAGCAATCAGCCCCAGCATTTT CASSALPGTPTFHSNQPQHF
TRBJ2-5 TRBV9 once NA TGTGCCAGCAGCCAATGGGGGACACCGGGGGAGACCCAGTACTTC CASSQWGTPGETQYF
TRBJ1-3 TRBV28 NA NA TGTGCCAGCAGCTTTGGGGGCTCCAATGGAAACACCATATATTTT CASSFGGSNGNTIYF
TRBJ2-1 TRBV10-1 NA TRBD2 TGCGCCAGCAGTGAGTCAGGCGGGAGTTCACAGTTCTTC CASSESGGSSQFF
TRBJ2-1 TRBV7-9 NA NA TGTGCCAGCAGCCAAGTACTGGAAGAGCAGTTCTTC CASSQVLEEQFF
TRBJ1-1 TRBV28 few NA TGTGCCAGCAGTATCTCCTCGAACACTGAAGCTTTCTTT CASSISSNTEAFF
TRBJ2-5 TRBV27 NA NA TGTGCCAGCAGGGAAATTAGCGGCAGAGAGACCCAGTACTTC CASREISGRETQYF
TRBJ1-2 TRBV28 NA NA TGTGCCAGCAGTTTATATACGCAGGACCCCTATGGCTACACCTTC CASSLYTQDPYGYTF